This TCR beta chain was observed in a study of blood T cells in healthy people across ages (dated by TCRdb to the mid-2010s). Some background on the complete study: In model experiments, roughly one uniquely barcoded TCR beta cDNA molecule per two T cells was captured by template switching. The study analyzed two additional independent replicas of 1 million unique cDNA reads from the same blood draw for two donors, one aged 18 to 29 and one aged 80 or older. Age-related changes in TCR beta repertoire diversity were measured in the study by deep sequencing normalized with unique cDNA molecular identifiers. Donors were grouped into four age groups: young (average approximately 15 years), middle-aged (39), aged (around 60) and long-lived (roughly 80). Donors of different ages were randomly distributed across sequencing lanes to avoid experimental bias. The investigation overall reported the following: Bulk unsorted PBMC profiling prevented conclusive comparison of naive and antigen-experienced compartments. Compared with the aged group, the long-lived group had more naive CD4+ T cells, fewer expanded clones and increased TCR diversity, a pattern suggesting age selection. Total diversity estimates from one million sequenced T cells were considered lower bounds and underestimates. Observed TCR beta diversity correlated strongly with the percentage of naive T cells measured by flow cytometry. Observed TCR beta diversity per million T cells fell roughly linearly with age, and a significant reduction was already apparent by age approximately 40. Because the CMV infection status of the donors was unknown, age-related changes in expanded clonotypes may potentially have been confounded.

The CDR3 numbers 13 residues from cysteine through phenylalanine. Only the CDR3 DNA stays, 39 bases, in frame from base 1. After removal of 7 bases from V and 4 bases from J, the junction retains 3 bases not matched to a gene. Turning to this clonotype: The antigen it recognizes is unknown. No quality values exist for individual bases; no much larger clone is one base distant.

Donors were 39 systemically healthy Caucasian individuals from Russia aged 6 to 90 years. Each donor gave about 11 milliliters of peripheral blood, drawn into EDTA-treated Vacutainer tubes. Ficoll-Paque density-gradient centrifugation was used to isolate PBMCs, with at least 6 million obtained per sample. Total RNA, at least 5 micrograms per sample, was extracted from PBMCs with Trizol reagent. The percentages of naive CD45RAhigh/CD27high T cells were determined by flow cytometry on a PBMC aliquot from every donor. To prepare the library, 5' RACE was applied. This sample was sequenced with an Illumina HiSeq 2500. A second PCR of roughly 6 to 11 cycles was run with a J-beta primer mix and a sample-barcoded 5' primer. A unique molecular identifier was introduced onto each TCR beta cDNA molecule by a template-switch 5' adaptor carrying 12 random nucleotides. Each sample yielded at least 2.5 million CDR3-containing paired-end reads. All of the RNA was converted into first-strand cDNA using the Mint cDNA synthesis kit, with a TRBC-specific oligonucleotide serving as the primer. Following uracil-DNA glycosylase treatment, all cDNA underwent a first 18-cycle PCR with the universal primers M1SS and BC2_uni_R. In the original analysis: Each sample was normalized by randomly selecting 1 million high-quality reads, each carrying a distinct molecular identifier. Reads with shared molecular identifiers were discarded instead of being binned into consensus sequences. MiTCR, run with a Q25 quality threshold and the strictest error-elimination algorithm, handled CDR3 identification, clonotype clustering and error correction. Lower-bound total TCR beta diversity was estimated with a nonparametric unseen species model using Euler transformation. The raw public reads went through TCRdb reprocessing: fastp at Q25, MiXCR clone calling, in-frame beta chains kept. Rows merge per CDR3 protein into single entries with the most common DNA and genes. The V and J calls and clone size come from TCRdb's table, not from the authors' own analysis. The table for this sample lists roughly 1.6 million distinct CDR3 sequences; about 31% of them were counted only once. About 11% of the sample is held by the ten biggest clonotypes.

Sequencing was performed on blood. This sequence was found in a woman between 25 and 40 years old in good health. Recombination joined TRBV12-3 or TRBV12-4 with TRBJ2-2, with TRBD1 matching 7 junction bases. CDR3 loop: CASKGAATGELFF. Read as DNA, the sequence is TGTGCCAGCAAGGGGGCGGCCACCGGGGAGCTGTTTTTT.